Shown below are 5 T cell receptor beta chains from a single sample sequenced in a study of T cell changes during pregnancy in multiple sclerosis. Assay used: immunoSEQ multiplex PCR; TCRdb lists only in-frame clones, some missing. The sample yields about 110,000 clones, about 89% seen once. The sample was peripheral blood, taken before pregnancy. Source of these receptors: a female donor with multiple sclerosis, enrolled in a pregnancy study.

V is TRBV15 and J is TRBJ1-1; D gene uncertain. The V and J ends lost 5 bases and 4 bases respectively, with 8 bases between them. Germline CDR1 LNHNV, CDR2 YYDKDF (reference sequence). CDR3 size: 12 residues. The CDR3 loop reads CATSLTGTEAFF. As DNA, the CDR3 is TGTGCCACCAGCCTTACGGGCACTGAAGCTTTCTTT.

The chain joins TRBV5-1 to TRBJ1-2; D may be TRBD1 (6 bases). The CDR3 covers 18 residues. Germline V gene data show CDR1 as SGHRS and CDR2 as YFSETQ. The ends were cut back, 5 bases at V and 0 bases at J, with 23 bases in the middle. CDR3 region: CASRSTPTWGQTNYGYTF. The CDR3 coding sequence is TGCGCCAGCAGAAGCACCCCGACATGGGGGCAAACTAACTATGGCTACACCTTC.

The chain joins TRBV7-2 to TRBJ2-1; possible D gene TRBD1, 6 bases. The CDR3 covers 12 residues. V lost 5 bases to trimming and J lost 12 bases, with 14 bases between them. Germline V gene sequence: CDR1 SGHTA, CDR2 FQGNSA. The CDR3 spells CASSKMDSSQFF. The DNA for the CDR3 is TGTGCCAGCAGCAAGATGGACAGTTCGCAGTTCTTC.

The chain recombines TRBV11-2 with TRBJ2-7; 7 bases map to TRBD2. Germline trimming cut 4 bases from V and 3 bases from J; bases unmatched to any gene: 9. The CDR3 contains 15 residues. The germline V gene encodes CDR1 SGHAT and CDR2 FQNNGV. This chain's CDR3 is CASSSFRAGVYEQYF. The CDR3 DNA reads as TGTGCCAGCAGCTCATTTCGGGCGGGGGTCTACGAGCAGTACTTC. Full variable domain (rest looked up from reference TRBV11-2 and TRBJ2-7): EAGVAQSPRYKIIEKRQSVAFWCNPISGHATLYWYQQILGQGPKLLIQFQNNGVVDDSQLPKDRFSAERLKGVDSTLKIQPAKLEDSAVYLCASSSFRAGVYEQYFGPGTRLTVT.

This rearrangement joins TRBV7-2 to TRBJ2-7, with TRBD2 identical over 9 bases. V lost 0 bases to trimming and J lost 2 bases; unmatched junction nucleotides: 23. This CDR3 comprises 22 residues. Germline values: CDR1 SGHTA, CDR2 FQGNSA. CDR3 DNA: TGTGCCAGCAGCTTAGCGGGTGAGAGCGGGGGGACCTCGACGAGGCAGCCCTACGAGCAGTACTTC. This translates into CASSLAGESGGTSTRQPYEQYF.